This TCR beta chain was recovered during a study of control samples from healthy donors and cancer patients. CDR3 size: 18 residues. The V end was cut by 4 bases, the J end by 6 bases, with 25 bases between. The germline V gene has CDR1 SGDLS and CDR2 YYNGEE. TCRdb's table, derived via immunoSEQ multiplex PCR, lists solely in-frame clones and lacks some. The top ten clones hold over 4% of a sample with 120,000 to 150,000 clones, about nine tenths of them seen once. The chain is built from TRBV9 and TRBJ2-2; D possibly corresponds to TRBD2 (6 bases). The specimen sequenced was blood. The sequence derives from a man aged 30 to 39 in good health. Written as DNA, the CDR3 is TGTGCCAGCAGCCCCGCCATGGGGAGTCTAGCGATCGCCGGGGAGCTGTTTTTT. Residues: CASSPAMGSLAIAGELFF.